The next 15 T cell receptor beta chains were all read from a single sample in a study of response to subunit inactivated influenza vaccine. TCRdb re-analysed the RT-PCR reads in MiXCR, keeping a single row per CDR3 protein. The data show 150,000 to 200,000 distinct CDR3 sequences, around 10% seen once. Sequenced here: CD8+ T cells sorted from PBMCs, sampled roughly 24 months after vaccination. The receptors shown here come from a man aged 50 to 69 who received an inactivated influenza vaccine.

Of note for this clonotype: A clone one base away is much larger, so this may be a read error. This chain uses TRBV20-1 with TRBJ2-7; a possible D gene is TRBD2 (6 bases). The CDR3 covers 15 residues. Per germline, CDR1 DFQATT and CDR2 SNEGSKA (reference sequence). Trimming shortened V by 6 bases and J by 3 bases, and 21 bases separated the two germline ends. This CDR3 reads CSAEGAGLNGYEQYF. The CDR3 nucleotides read TGCAGTGCGGAGGGTGCAGGGCTAAACGGCTACGAGCAGTACTTC.

This clonotype was recorded a few times. The rearrangement uses TRBV7-9 and TRBJ1-4; 7 positions agree with TRBD1. V trimming: 3 bases; J trimming: 2 bases; junction bases outside the gene matches: 6. Germline-derived CDR1 and CDR2 are SEHNR and FQNEAQ (reference sequence). The CDR3 consists of 16 residues. CDR3 amino acids: CASSFVTGATNEKLFF. As DNA, the CDR3 is TGTGCCAGCAGCTTCGTTACAGGGGCGACTAATGAAAAACTGTTTTTT.

The chain links TRBV11-2 to TRBJ1-1, with a tentative D call TRBD1 (5 bases). The CDR3 consists of 15 residues. The V gene lost 1 base and the J gene lost 4 bases, with 13 bases spanning the gap. Germline V gene data show CDR1 as SGHAT and CDR2 as FQNNGV. The CDR3 loop reads CASSLGTGPGTEAFF. In DNA, the CDR3 is TGTGCCAGCAGCTTAGGTACAGGCCCCGGCACTGAAGCTTTCTTT.

This sequence joins TRBV4-3 and TRBJ2-1; D unclear. Germline V gene lookup returns CDR1 LGHNA and CDR2 YSLEER. This CDR3 comprises 12 residues. Trimming took 1 base from V and 7 from J, leaving 5 bases between them. CDR3 coding DNA: TGCGCCAGCAGCCAAGTAGCAAATGAGCAGTTCTTC. Translation: CASSQVANEQFF.

The sample holds a few counts of this clonotype. CDR3 DNA sequence: TGTGCCAGCAGTGAGAAACTAGCGGGAGGGCCTTACAATGAGCAGTTCTTC. Its translation is CASSEKLAGGPYNEQFF. V is TRBV25-1 and J is TRBJ2-1; 13 nucleotides line up with TRBD2. Germline trimming cut 3 bases from V and 4 bases from J; bases unmatched to any gene: 6. Germline values: CDR1 MGHDK, CDR2 SYGVNS. The CDR3 contains 17 residues.

The chain links TRBV20-1 to TRBJ1-1; 10 bases line up with TRBD1. CDR1 and CDR2 (germline): DFQATT, SNEGSKA (reference sequence). The CDR3 covers 13 residues. The V segment lost 5 bases and the J segment 5 bases; nucleotides outside the gene matches: 5. The CDR3 region has the DNA TGCAGTGCTCGGGACAGGGGAGGGACTGAAGCTTTCTTT. Its translation is CSARDRGGTEAFF.

This clonotype has just a few counts. The V gene is TRBV5-6, the J gene TRBJ2-7, with D unclear. Germline CDR1 SGHDT, CDR2 YYEEEE. The CDR3 extends over 12 amino acids. V lost 3 bases, J lost 3 bases, and 7 bases lay in between. CDR3 in DNA: TGTGCCAGCAGCTCATGGGGCTACGAGCAGTACTTC. Translated: CASSSWGYEQYF.

This clonotype was counted at least ten times. The chain employs TRBV3-1 and TRBJ2-5; 13 bases map to TRBD2. Germline V CDR1 and CDR2: LGHDT, YNNKEL (reference sequence). Trimming took 0 bases from V and 2 from J; bases not matched to a gene: 12. This CDR3 contains 20 residues. The CDR3 spells CASSQEEWTSGRGGQETQYF. The DNA of the CDR3 is TGTGCCAGCAGCCAAGAGGAGTGGACTAGCGGGAGAGGGGGGCAAGAGACCCAGTACTTC.

The rearrangement uses TRBV7-9 and TRBJ2-1, with unresolved D. The length of the CDR3 is 14 residues. Germline assignment: CDR1 SEHNR and CDR2 FQNEAQ (reference sequence). Trimming stripped 6 bases from V and 0 bases from J, with 9 bases between. In DNA form, the CDR3 reads TGTGCCAGCAGTGGTCCTGGCTCCTACAATGAGCAGTTCTTC. Translating it yields CASSGPGSYNEQFF.

The chain couples TRBV10-3 to TRBJ1-2; 10 bases line up with TRBD1. This CDR3 has 16 amino acids. The V segment lost 4 bases and the J segment 5 bases; nucleotides outside the gene matches: 10. CDR1 and CDR2 from the germline V gene are ENHRY and SYGVKD. The CDR3 coding sequence is TGTGCCATCAGTGCAGGACAGGGGGACCTAGGGTATGGCTACACCTTC. Translation: CAISAGQGDLGYGYTF.

The V gene is TRBV7-6, the J gene TRBJ2-7; 8 bases align to TRBD2. CDR1 is SGHVS and CDR2 is FNYEAQ in the germline V gene. J gave up 3 bases and V 2 bases, and 15 bases lay outside the gene matches. CDR3 length: 18 residues. The CDR3 region is CASSLFPHPGLVYYEQYF. In DNA, the CDR3 is TGTGCCAGCAGCTTATTCCCCCATCCGGGACTAGTATACTACGAGCAGTACTTC.

The table lists this clonotype with a few counts. The V call is TRBV11-2, the J call TRBJ2-3; D not resolved. V gave up 6 bases and J gave up 0 bases, with 22 bases separating them. CDR1 is SGHAT, CDR2 FQNNGV, per germline. There are 18 residues in the CDR3. The CDR3 region has the DNA TGTGCCAGCAGGACGGTGGTAGGCGCGAGGTCTAGCACAGATACGCAGTATTTT. This codes for CASRTVVGARSSTDTQYF.

This clonotype was seen only a few times. This chain joins TRBV29-1 and TRBJ2-7; 9 bases align to TRBD1. This CDR3 has 13 amino acids. CDR1 and CDR2 (germline): SQVTM, ANQGSEA. J was trimmed by 5 bases and V by 6 bases; bases with no gene match: 8. CDR3 protein: CSVRTGERHEQYF. CDR3 in DNA: TGCAGCGTCAGGACAGGGGAGCGACACGAGCAGTACTTC.

In its sample, this clonotype was seen a few times. V gene TRBV10-3 combines with J gene TRBJ2-1; weak D call: TRBD2 (5 bases). The CDR3 spans 13 residues. Germline V gene data show CDR1 as ENHRY and CDR2 as SYGVKD. Trimming removed 7 bases at V and 1 base at J, with 8 bases between. The CDR3 nucleotides are TGTGCCATCAACGGCGGGTCCTACAATGAGCAGTTCTTC. This codes for CAINGGSYNEQFF.

The chain is built from TRBV3-1 and TRBJ2-5; TRBD2 matches at 8 bases. The CDR3 covers 18 residues. From germline, CDR1 is LGHDT and CDR2 YNNKEL (reference sequence). The trim removed 3 bases at V and 0 bases at J, leaving 12 bases unmatched. CDR3 bases: TGTGCCAGCAGCCAGAGAGGGACTAGGGACCCGTACCAAGAGACCCAGTACTTC. This sequence encodes CASSQRGTRDPYQETQYF.